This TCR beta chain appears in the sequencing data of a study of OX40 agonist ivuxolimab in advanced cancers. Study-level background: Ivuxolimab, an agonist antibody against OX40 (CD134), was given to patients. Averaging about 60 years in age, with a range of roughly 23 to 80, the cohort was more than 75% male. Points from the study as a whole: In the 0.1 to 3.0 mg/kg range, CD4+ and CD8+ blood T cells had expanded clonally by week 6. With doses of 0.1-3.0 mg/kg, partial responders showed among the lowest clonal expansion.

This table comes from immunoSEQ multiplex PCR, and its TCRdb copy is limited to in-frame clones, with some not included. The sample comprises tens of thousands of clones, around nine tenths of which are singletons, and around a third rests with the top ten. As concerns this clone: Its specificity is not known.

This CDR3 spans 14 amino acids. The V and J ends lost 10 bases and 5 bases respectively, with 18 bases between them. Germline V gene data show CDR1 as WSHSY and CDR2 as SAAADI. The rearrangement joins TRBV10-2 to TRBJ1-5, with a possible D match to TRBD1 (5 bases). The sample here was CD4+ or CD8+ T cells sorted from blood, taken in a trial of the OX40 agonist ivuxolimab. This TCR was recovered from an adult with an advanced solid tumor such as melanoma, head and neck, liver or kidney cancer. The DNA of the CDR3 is TGCGCCACCCGGTCGGGGGGGAACGATCAGCCCCAGCATTTT. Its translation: CATRSGGNDQPQHF.